Listed below are T cell receptor beta chains from one sample, sequenced in a study of Graves' ophthalmopathy and Graves' hyperthyroidism. Using its own MiXCR run on the multiplex PCR reads, TCRdb lists one record per CDR3 protein. The sample yields 360,000 or so distinct CDR3 sequences, approximately 20% seen once. Specimen: peripheral blood. These receptors came from a young woman with Graves' ophthalmopathy. Each CDR3 is given with its conserved first and last residue. Fields, in order: clone size, V gene, D gene, J gene, CDR3 DNA, CDR3 protein. A D gene is named only where the DNA matches it firmly. Expanded clones get a size class; other rows say once, few or many, or leave the size out.

>-|TRBV6-1|-|TRBJ1-6
TGTGCCAGCAGCGGCAGCGGGGGCGTCGCACCCCTCCACTTT
CASSGSGGVAPLHF
>many|TRBV12-3/TRBV12-4|-|TRBJ1-5
TGTGCCAGCAGTTTTTCGGACAGCCTCAATCAGCCCCAGCATTTT
CASSFSDSLNQPQHF
>many|TRBV12-3/TRBV12-4|-|TRBJ1-6
TGTGCCAGCAGGCCTGGGCAGTATAATTCACCCCTCCACTTT
CASRPGQYNSPLHF
>-|TRBV10-3|-|TRBJ2-7
TGTGCCATCAGTGAGTCGGTCGGGGTGTACGAGCAGTACTTC
CAISESVGVYEQYF
>-|TRBV7-9|-|TRBJ2-7
TGTGCCAGCAGCTCCCCGAAGGGAGCGGGCTACGAGCAGTACTTC
CASSSPKGAGYEQYF
>many|TRBV6-5|-|TRBJ1-5
TGTGCCAGCAGTCAATTCCGCATTTTCGGGACACAACCTAATCAGCCCCAGCATTTT
CASSQFRIFGTQPNQPQHF
>many|TRBV7-2|TRBD1|TRBJ1-2
TGTGCCAGCAGCGGACAGGGAATCTATGGCTACACCTTC
CASSGQGIYGYTF
>many|TRBV30|-|TRBJ1-6
TGTGCCTGGAGTGTCTCCCGGACAGTACGATATTCACCCCTCCACTTT
CAWSVSRTVRYSPLHF
>many|TRBV6-5|-|TRBJ2-5
TGTGCCAGCAGTTACTCGCCAGGGGCAGAGACCCAGTACTTC
CASSYSPGAETQYF
>many|TRBV6-2/TRBV6-3|TRBD1|TRBJ2-7
TGTGCCATCGGGACAGCCTACGAGCAGTACTTC
CAIGTAYEQYF
>many|TRBV18|-|TRBJ2-5
TGTGCCAGCTCACCCACAACTTGGGACATTCAAGAGACCCAGTACTTC
CASSPTTWDIQETQYF